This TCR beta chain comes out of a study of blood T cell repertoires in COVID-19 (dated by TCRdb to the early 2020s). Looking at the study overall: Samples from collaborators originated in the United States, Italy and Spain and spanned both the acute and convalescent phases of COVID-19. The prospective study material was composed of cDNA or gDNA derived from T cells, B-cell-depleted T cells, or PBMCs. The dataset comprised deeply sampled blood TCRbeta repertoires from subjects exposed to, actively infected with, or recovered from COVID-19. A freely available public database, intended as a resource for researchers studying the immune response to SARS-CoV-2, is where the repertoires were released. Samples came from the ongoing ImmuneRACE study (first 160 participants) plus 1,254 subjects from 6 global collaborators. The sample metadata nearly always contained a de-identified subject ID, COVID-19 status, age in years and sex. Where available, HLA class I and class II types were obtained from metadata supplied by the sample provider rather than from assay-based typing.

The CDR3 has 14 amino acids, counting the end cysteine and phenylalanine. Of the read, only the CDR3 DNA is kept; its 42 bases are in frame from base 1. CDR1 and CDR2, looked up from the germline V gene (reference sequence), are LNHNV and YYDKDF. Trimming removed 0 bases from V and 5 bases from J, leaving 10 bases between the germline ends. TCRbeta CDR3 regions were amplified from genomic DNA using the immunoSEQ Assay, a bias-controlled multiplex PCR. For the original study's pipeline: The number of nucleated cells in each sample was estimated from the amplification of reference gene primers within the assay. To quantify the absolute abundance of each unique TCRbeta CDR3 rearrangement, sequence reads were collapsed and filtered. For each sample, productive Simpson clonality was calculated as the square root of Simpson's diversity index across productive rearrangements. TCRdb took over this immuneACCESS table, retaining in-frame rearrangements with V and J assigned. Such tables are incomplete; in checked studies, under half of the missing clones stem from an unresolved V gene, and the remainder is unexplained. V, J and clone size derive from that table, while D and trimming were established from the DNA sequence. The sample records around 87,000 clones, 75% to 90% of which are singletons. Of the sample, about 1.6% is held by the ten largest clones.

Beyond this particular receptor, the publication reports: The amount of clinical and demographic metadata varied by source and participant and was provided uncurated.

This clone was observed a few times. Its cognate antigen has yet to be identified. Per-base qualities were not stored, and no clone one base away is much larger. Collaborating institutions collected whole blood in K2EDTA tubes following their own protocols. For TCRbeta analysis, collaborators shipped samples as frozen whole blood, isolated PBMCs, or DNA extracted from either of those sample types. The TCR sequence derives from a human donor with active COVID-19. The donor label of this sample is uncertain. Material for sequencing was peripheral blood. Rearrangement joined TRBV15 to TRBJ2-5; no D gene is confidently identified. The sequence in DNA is TGTGCCACCAGCAGAGATCTCGAGGAGGAGACCCAGTACTTC. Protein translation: CATSRDLEEETQYF.